Listed here is a single T cell receptor beta chain. Its specificity is not known. This sample is drawn from a study of cytomegalovirus exposure and HLA in healthy donors. General observations from the study: About 87% or about 30% of the time was how often most TCR beta V segments were productive, according to an earlier analysis.

This CDR3 is built from 16 residues. Germline loops: CDR1 GTSNPN, CDR2 SVGIG (reference sequence). PCR involved 60 Vbeta and 13 Jbeta primers. This table comes from immunoSEQ multiplex PCR, and its TCRdb copy is limited to in-frame clones, with some not included. The repertoire holds under 150,000 clones, approximately 80% seen once, with less than 2% in the top ten. Specimen: PBMCs. The receptor's source is a woman in her 40s in good health and CMV-seronegative. The chain has TRBV30 and TRBJ2-5; 7 bases agree with TRBD1. The DNA end lines up better with TRBJ2-7; the J call may be wrong. The CDR3 DNA follows: TGTGCCTGGAGTTTCCCACAGGGGATTCTTACCTACGAGCAGTACTTC. This gives the protein CAWSFPQGILTYEQYF.